These T cell receptor beta chains were read from a single sample in a study of tumor-infiltrating lymphocytes in primary liver carcinoma. MiXCR was run by TCRdb on the multiplex PCR reads, yielding one entry per CDR3 protein. Here the sample spans 90,000 to 150,000 distinct CDR3 sequences, approximately 71% being singletons. The sample comprised tumor-adjacent normal liver tissue. The receptor set was obtained from a woman between 55 and 75 years old with primary liver carcinoma and hepatitis B virus infection. Both conserved end residues are part of each CDR3. D genes are given only for firm matches. Clone size is shown for a subset of rows, as once, few, many or a class of expanded clone.

v_call: TRBV6-4
d_call: TRBD2
clone_size: NA
j_call: TRBJ2-3
cdr3_nt: TGTGTCAGCAGTGACGTAGCGGGAAGGTCCACGGATACGCAGTATTTT
cdr3_aa: CVSSDVAGRSTDTQYF

v_call: TRBV7-6
d_call: TRBD2
clone_size: NA
j_call: TRBJ2-5
cdr3_nt: TGTGCCAGCAGCTTAGTATTAGCGAGCGGGGAGACCCAGCACTTC
cdr3_aa: CASSLVLASGETQHF

v_call: TRBV7-9
d_call: NA
clone_size: few
j_call: TRBJ2-7
cdr3_nt: TGTGCCAGCAGTTTGACTCCTGGCGGACGGACCCACTACGAGCAGTACTTC
cdr3_aa: CASSLTPGGRTHYEQYF

v_call: TRBV29-1
d_call: NA
clone_size: NA
j_call: TRBJ2-7
cdr3_nt: TGCAGCGCTGGCCCCTGGGGCGACAAGCAGTACTTC
cdr3_aa: CSAGPWGDKQYF

v_call: TRBV11-2
d_call: NA
clone_size: NA
j_call: TRBJ2-7
cdr3_nt: TGTGCCAGCAGCTTAGATGGGGGGACCTACGATCAATACTTC
cdr3_aa: CASSLDGGTYDQYF

v_call: TRBV30
d_call: TRBD1
clone_size: NA
j_call: TRBJ1-5
cdr3_nt: TGTGCCTGGAGTGTCGGACAGGTCAATCAGACCCAGCATTTT
cdr3_aa: CAWSVGQVNQTQHF

v_call: TRBV6-5
d_call: NA
clone_size: NA
j_call: TRBJ2-1
cdr3_nt: TGTGTCAGCAGTCCCGGACAGCCGACCCACAATGAGCAGTTCTTC
cdr3_aa: CVSSPGQPTHNEQFF

v_call: TRBV6-5
d_call: NA
clone_size: NA
j_call: TRBJ1-2
cdr3_nt: TGTGTCAGCAGTTACAGTCCCGGGATCGCAGGAGCCTATGGCTACACCTTC
cdr3_aa: CVSSYSPGIAGAYGYTF

v_call: TRBV11-2
d_call: TRBD2
clone_size: once
j_call: TRBJ2-1
cdr3_nt: TGTGCCAGCAGCTTAGTGTTCGGAACGGGAGGGCCTCGCTCCTACAAAGATCAGTTCTTC
cdr3_aa: CASSLVFGTGGPRSYKDQFF

v_call: TRBV29-1
d_call: NA
clone_size: NA
j_call: TRBJ2-1
cdr3_nt: TGCAGCTCCGGGACATGGGTATACGATGAGCAGTTCTTC
cdr3_aa: CSSGTWVYDEQFF

v_call: TRBV4-2
d_call: NA
clone_size: NA
j_call: TRBJ2-2
cdr3_nt: TGTGCCAGCAGCACCTTTCGTACAGACACCGGGGAGCTGTTTTTT
cdr3_aa: CASSTFRTDTGELFF

v_call: TRBV6-1
d_call: TRBD2
clone_size: many
j_call: TRBJ2-7
cdr3_nt: TGTGCCAGCAGTTCCGGGTCGGGGGGACGGTACTACGAGCAGTACTTC
cdr3_aa: CASSSGSGGRYYEQYF

v_call: TRBV9
d_call: NA
clone_size: few
j_call: TRBJ1-1
cdr3_nt: TGTGCCAGCAGCAGCGACAGCTCTGAAGCTTTCTTT
cdr3_aa: CASSSDSSEAFF

v_call: TRBV20-1
d_call: NA
clone_size: NA
j_call: TRBJ1-1
cdr3_nt: TGCAGTGCCCACATCTTGGCAGGGGACACGGATACTGAAGCTTTCTTT
cdr3_aa: CSAHILAGDTDTEAFF

v_call: TRBV11-2
d_call: NA
clone_size: few
j_call: TRBJ1-1
cdr3_nt: TGTGCCAGCAACTTATCAGGGAATACTGAAGCTTTCTTT
cdr3_aa: CASNLSGNTEAFF

v_call: TRBV6-1
d_call: NA
clone_size: many
j_call: TRBJ2-1
cdr3_nt: TGTGCCAGCAGTGCTCAGGAGGGCCTAGGTGAGCAGTTCTTC
cdr3_aa: CASSAQEGLGEQFF

v_call: TRBV18
d_call: NA
clone_size: NA
j_call: TRBJ2-7
cdr3_nt: TGTGCCAGCTCACCCACTAGACAGTCCTACGAGCAGTACTTC
cdr3_aa: CASSPTRQSYEQYF

v_call: TRBV5-5
d_call: TRBD2
clone_size: many
j_call: TRBJ2-1
cdr3_nt: TGTGCCAGCGCCTCAAGCGGGGCCCCACACAATGAGCAGTTCTTC
cdr3_aa: CASASSGAPHNEQFF

v_call: TRBV7-9
d_call: TRBD2
clone_size: NA
j_call: TRBJ2-5
cdr3_nt: TGTGCCAGCAGCTTAGGTGCGGGAGGAGCAGAGACCCAGTACTTC
cdr3_aa: CASSLGAGGAETQYF

v_call: TRBV11-2
d_call: TRBD2
clone_size: NA
j_call: TRBJ2-1
cdr3_nt: TGTGCCAGCAGCATAGGATGGACTAGCGGAAGGAGAAGCAAAACCTACAATGAGGAGTTCTTC
cdr3_aa: CASSIGWTSGRRSKTYNEEFF

v_call: TRBV7-9
d_call: NA
clone_size: few
j_call: TRBJ2-2
cdr3_nt: TGTGCCAGCAGCTCACCCTCCAGGGGTGCCGGGGAGCTGTTATTT
cdr3_aa: CASSSPSRGAGELLF

v_call: TRBV29-1
d_call: NA
clone_size: many
j_call: TRBJ2-2
cdr3_nt: TGCAGCGTTGGGCCCAGGGAAAGGACCGGGGAGCTGTTTTTT
cdr3_aa: CSVGPRERTGELFF

v_call: TRBV29-1
d_call: NA
clone_size: few
j_call: TRBJ1-2
cdr3_nt: TGCAGCGTTTGTACGGAGTCCTATGACTACACCTTC
cdr3_aa: CSVCTESYDYTF

v_call: TRBV5-1
d_call: NA
clone_size: NA
j_call: TRBJ2-1
cdr3_nt: TGCGCCAGCGACCCCGGGACCTCCTACGATGAGCAATTCTTC
cdr3_aa: CASDPGTSYDEQFF

v_call: TRBV28
d_call: NA
clone_size: many
j_call: TRBJ2-3
cdr3_nt: TGTGCCAGCAGGCCGGGTCGGATGAGAGGCGCAGATACGCAGTATTTT
cdr3_aa: CASRPGRMRGADTQYF

v_call: TRBV11-1
d_call: NA
clone_size: NA
j_call: TRBJ2-5
cdr3_nt: TGTGCCTGCTACTTGGGTGTACAGGTTAGAGAGACCCAGTACTTC
cdr3_aa: CACYLGVQVRETQYF

v_call: TRBV11-2
d_call: NA
clone_size: NA
j_call: TRBJ2-7
cdr3_nt: TGTGCCAGTAGCTTCATGCCGGGGAATGCTAGGTATGAGCAGTACTTC
cdr3_aa: CASSFMPGNARYEQYF

v_call: TRBV12-3/TRBV12-4
d_call: NA
clone_size: NA
j_call: TRBJ2-5
cdr3_nt: TGCGCCAGCAGTCGCCAGGACAGCCCAGGAGAGACCCAGTGCTTC
cdr3_aa: CASSRQDSPGETQCF

v_call: TRBV6-5
d_call: NA
clone_size: NA
j_call: TRBJ1-5
cdr3_nt: TGTGCCAGCAGTTACTCCAGAAATCAGCCCCAGCTTTTT
cdr3_aa: CASSYSRNQPQLF

v_call: TRBV12-3/TRBV12-4
d_call: NA
clone_size: NA
j_call: TRBJ2-7
cdr3_nt: TGTACCAGCAGTGCCTCCGGACTTGACTGCTACGAGCAGTACTTC
cdr3_aa: CTSSASGLDCYEQYF

v_call: TRBV11-2
d_call: TRBD2
clone_size: NA
j_call: TRBJ2-3
cdr3_nt: TGTGCCAGCAGCTTCGGAGTAGCGGGCACAGGTATGCAGTATTTT
cdr3_aa: CASSFGVAGTGMQYF

v_call: TRBV11-2
d_call: NA
clone_size: NA
j_call: TRBJ2-1
cdr3_nt: TGTGTCAGTAGCTCCTGGAGTCCCAAGCAGTTCTTC
cdr3_aa: CVSSSWSPKQFF

v_call: TRBV7-8
d_call: NA
clone_size: many
j_call: TRBJ2-5
cdr3_nt: TGTGCCAGCAGCTTAGGGTTCGCAGACCAAGAGACCCAGTACTTC
cdr3_aa: CASSLGFADQETQYF

v_call: TRBV7-8
d_call: TRBD1
clone_size: NA
j_call: TRBJ2-1
cdr3_nt: TGTGTCAGCAGTTACTTACAGGGGCCCAGTTACGAGCAGTTCTTC
cdr3_aa: CVSSYLQGPSYEQFF

v_call: TRBV18
d_call: NA
clone_size: NA
j_call: TRBJ2-5
cdr3_nt: TGTGCCAGCTCACCGCGAGACAGTGGGGAGACCCAGTACTTC
cdr3_aa: CASSPRDSGETQYF

v_call: TRBV11-1
d_call: TRBD2
clone_size: NA
j_call: TRBJ2-7
cdr3_nt: TGTGCCAGCAGTTTATACCTAGCGGGATTATGGCACTTC
cdr3_aa: CASSLYLAGLWHF

v_call: TRBV5-4
d_call: NA
clone_size: many
j_call: TRBJ2-7
cdr3_nt: TGTGCCAGCAGCCTGGACCGTTGGGAGCAGTACTTC
cdr3_aa: CASSLDRWEQYF

v_call: TRBV10-2
d_call: TRBD1
clone_size: NA
j_call: TRBJ2-1
cdr3_nt: TGCGCCAGCAAGTCGGGACAGAACTATGAACAGTTCTTC
cdr3_aa: CASKSGQNYEQFF

v_call: TRBV29-1
d_call: NA
clone_size: NA
j_call: TRBJ2-2
cdr3_nt: TGCGTTGACGCGGGAATGGGATCCGGGGAGCTGTTTTTT
cdr3_aa: CVDAGMGSGELFF

v_call: TRBV29-1
d_call: NA
clone_size: NA
j_call: TRBJ2-2
cdr3_nt: TGCAGCGTGGTGACTAGTATGAACACCGGGGAGCCGTTTTTT
cdr3_aa: CSVVTSMNTGEPFF

v_call: TRBV5-1
d_call: NA
clone_size: few
j_call: TRBJ2-3
cdr3_nt: TGCGCCAGCAGCTCGAGCGGAGGGGAGAATACGCAGTATTTT
cdr3_aa: CASSSSGGENTQYF

v_call: TRBV4-2
d_call: NA
clone_size: many
j_call: TRBJ2-7
cdr3_nt: TGTGCCAGCAGCCAAGAACGGCAGGACGAGCAGTACTTC
cdr3_aa: CASSQERQDEQYF

v_call: TRBV5-1
d_call: NA
clone_size: NA
j_call: TRBJ2-3
cdr3_nt: TGCGCCAGCGGCGGGCGACAGACAGATACGCAGTATTTT
cdr3_aa: CASGGRQTDTQYF

v_call: TRBV5-6
d_call: NA
clone_size: NA
j_call: TRBJ2-7
cdr3_nt: TGTGCCAGCAGCTTGGAGGCGGGTAGCGCGTACGAGCAGTACTTC
cdr3_aa: CASSLEAGSAYEQYF

v_call: TRBV28
d_call: TRBD2
clone_size: NA
j_call: TRBJ2-1
cdr3_nt: TGTGCCAGCACTTTCTTGACTAGCAGGAACTACAATGAGCAGTTCTTC
cdr3_aa: CASTFLTSRNYNEQFF

v_call: TRBV30
d_call: TRBD2
clone_size: many
j_call: TRBJ2-1
cdr3_nt: TGTGCCTGGAATTGGCGGGAGTACAATGAGCAGTTCTTC
cdr3_aa: CAWNWREYNEQFF

v_call: TRBV11-2
d_call: TRBD1
clone_size: NA
j_call: TRBJ1-1
cdr3_nt: TGTGCCAGTAGCTTAACCAGGGGGCAAACTGAAGCTTTCTTT
cdr3_aa: CASSLTRGQTEAFF

v_call: TRBV12-3/TRBV12-4
d_call: TRBD1
clone_size: NA
j_call: TRBJ1-1
cdr3_nt: TGTGCCAGCAGTTTAAGACAGGGGGGCAATGTAGCTTTCTTT
cdr3_aa: CASSLRQGGNVAFF

v_call: TRBV12-3/TRBV12-4
d_call: TRBD2
clone_size: NA
j_call: TRBJ2-1
cdr3_nt: TGTGCCAGCGGGAGTAGCGGGAGAACTTCCTACAATGAACAGTTCTTC
cdr3_aa: CASGSSGRTSYNEQFF

v_call: TRBV5-1
d_call: NA
clone_size: many
j_call: TRBJ2-7
cdr3_nt: TGCGCCAGCAGCTTGGTAACAAGTCTTGAGCAGTACTTC
cdr3_aa: CASSLVTSLEQYF

v_call: TRBV11-1
d_call: NA
clone_size: NA
j_call: TRBJ2-1
cdr3_nt: TGTGCCAGCAGCTTCATGCATAGCGAGAGTAGCAATGTACAGTTCTTC
cdr3_aa: CASSFMHSESSNVQFF

v_call: TRBV29-1
d_call: NA
clone_size: NA
j_call: TRBJ1-5
cdr3_nt: TGCAGCGTTGCTCCGGCAGGGATCAATCAGCCCCAGCATTTT
cdr3_aa: CSVAPAGINQPQHF

v_call: TRBV5-1
d_call: NA
clone_size: many
j_call: TRBJ1-2
cdr3_nt: TGCGCCAGCAGCGCAGAATACAGGGTCGGAGGCTACACCTTC
cdr3_aa: CASSAEYRVGGYTF

v_call: TRBV11-2
d_call: NA
clone_size: few
j_call: TRBJ2-3
cdr3_nt: TGTACCAGCAGTTTAGGGATTCGAAGGGAAGGCACAGGTACGCAGTATTTT
cdr3_aa: CTSSLGIRREGTGTQYF

v_call: TRBV19
d_call: NA
clone_size: NA
j_call: TRBJ1-5
cdr3_nt: TGTGCCAGTAGTATAGAAAGCAATCAGCCCCAGCATTTT
cdr3_aa: CASSIESNQPQHF

v_call: TRBV11-1
d_call: TRBD1
clone_size: NA
j_call: TRBJ2-5
cdr3_nt: TGTGCCAGTAGCTTCGACAGGGACCAAGAGGCCCAGTACTTC
cdr3_aa: CASSFDRDQEAQYF

v_call: TRBV24-1
d_call: NA
clone_size: few
j_call: TRBJ2-1
cdr3_nt: TGTGCCACCAGTGAGCTGGGGGACGGATACAATGAGCAGTTCTTC
cdr3_aa: CATSELGDGYNEQFF

v_call: TRBV4-2
d_call: NA
clone_size: NA
j_call: TRBJ1-2
cdr3_nt: TGTGTCAGCAGTCGACCGGGCAGGGACTATGGCTACACCTTC
cdr3_aa: CVSSRPGRDYGYTF

v_call: TRBV14
d_call: NA
clone_size: NA
j_call: TRBJ2-4
cdr3_nt: TGTACCAGCAGCCAACTTCTAGCCAAAAACATTCAGTACTTC
cdr3_aa: CTSSQLLAKNIQYF